This passage covers 17 T cell receptor beta chains from one sample sequenced in a study of cytomegalovirus exposure and HLA in healthy donors. Clones were read by immunoSEQ multiplex PCR, and TCRdb kept only the in-frame ones, dropping some. The table records about 250,000 clones, more than 75% of them present only once. Sequencing used PBMCs. The source of these receptors is a man aged 18 to 35 in good health and CMV-seropositive.

This clone was detected once. This sequence joins TRBV4-2 and TRBJ2-3; either TRBD1 or TRBD2 may supply D (7 bases each). The CDR3 is 17 amino acids. V gave up 4 bases and J gave up 6 bases, with 23 bases separating them. Germline V gene sequence: CDR1 LGHNA, CDR2 YNFKEQ. CDR3 bases: TGTGCCAGCAGCCCCCTTAATCCGACAGGGAGGGGGGATACGCAGTATTTT. Amino acid sequence: CASSPLNPTGRGDTQYF.

This chain links TRBV4-1 with TRBJ1-2, with no clear D. The germline V and J ends were trimmed by 1 base and 2 bases, with 8 bases remaining between them. CDR1 and CDR2 (germline): MGHRA, YSYEKL. The CDR3 has 14 amino acids. The CDR3 DNA reads as TGCGCCAGCAGCCAAGTGGACCAGAACTATGGCTACACCTTC. As protein: CASSQVDQNYGYTF.

This clone was detected only a few times. In DNA form, the CDR3 reads TGTGCCAGCAGCGTATCCAGGGGGAACACCGGGGAGCTGTTTTTT. Protein sequence: CASSVSRGNTGELFF. The rearrangement joins TRBV9 to TRBJ2-2; D is possibly TRBD1 (6 bases). The CDR3 has 15 residues. Germline V gene lookup returns CDR1 SGDLS and CDR2 YYNGEE. Trimming pared 1 base from V and 1 base from J, leaving 8 bases between.

The chain is built from TRBV9 and TRBJ2-3; 9 positions match TRBD2. V was pared by 0 bases and J by 2 bases, with 7 bases of the junction left unmatched. CDR1 SGDLS and CDR2 YYNGEE come from the germline V gene. The CDR3 contains 17 residues. This CDR3 reads CASSVGVAGGNTDTQYF. Written as DNA, the CDR3 is TGTGCCAGCAGCGTAGGTGTCGCGGGAGGGAACACAGATACGCAGTATTTT.

CDR3 region: CASRTGTGLRQPQHF. The CDR3 bases are TGTGCCAGCAGGACCGGGACAGGGTTAAGGCAGCCCCAGCATTTT. The J gene is TRBJ1-5, the V gene TRBV28, with TRBD1 matching over 9 bases. CDR3 size: 15 residues. Per germline, CDR1 MDHEN and CDR2 SYDVKM. V was pared by 6 bases and J by 7 bases, with 10 bases of the junction left unmatched.

The chain uses TRBV6-5 and TRBJ1-2; 7 bases map to TRBD1. V shed 5 bases, J shed 3 bases, and the junction held 3 bases outside the gene matches. This CDR3 has 13 residues. The V gene's germline CDR1 is MNHEY and CDR2 SVGAGI. CDR3: CASSLTGDYGYTF. The CDR3 nucleotides are TGTGCCAGCAGTCTTACAGGGGACTATGGCTACACCTTC.

The gene calls are TRBV29-1 and TRBJ1-2, with D possibly matching TRBD1 (5 bases). Trimming removed 8 bases from V and 4 bases from J, with 11 bases in between. Germline V gene sequence: CDR1 SQVTM, CDR2 ANQGSEA. The CDR3 totals 11 residues. This CDR3 is CSSAGLYGYTF. The CDR3 nucleotides are TGCAGCTCGGCAGGGCTCTATGGCTACACCTTC.

This chain links TRBV27 with TRBJ1-1; D is uncertain. V lost 5 bases and J lost 11, with 18 bases in between. The CDR3 runs 13 residues. The V gene's germline CDR1 is MNHEY and CDR2 SMNVEV (reference sequence). The CDR3 reads CASSLLGSVGAFF. The DNA of the CDR3 is TGTGCCAGCAGTCTCCTGGGCTCTGTTGGGGCTTTCTTT.

V is TRBV5-6 and J is TRBJ2-1; D not certain. The CDR3 extends over 11 amino acids. V was trimmed by 1 base and J by 9 bases, leaving 5 bases between them. The V gene's germline CDR1 is SGHDT and CDR2 YYEEEE. The CDR3 spells CASSLNGEQFF. CDR3 in DNA: TGTGCCAGCAGCTTGAATGGTGAGCAGTTCTTC.

This chain connects TRBV28 to TRBJ2-3; 13 bases match TRBD2. The CDR3 consists of 16 residues. Germline V gene data show CDR1 as MDHEN and CDR2 as SYDVKM. J lost 4 bases, V lost 5 bases, and 6 bases had no gene match. CDR3 protein: CASSPRTSGSADTQYF. In DNA form, the CDR3 reads TGTGCCAGCAGTCCCCGGACTAGCGGGAGCGCAGATACGCAGTATTTT.

This clone was observed once. The V call is TRBV5-1, the J call TRBJ1-2, with no clear D. V gave up 2 bases and J gave up 6 bases, with 17 bases separating them. The CDR3 is 15 residues long. Germline V gene data show CDR1 as SGHRS and CDR2 as YFSETQ. CDR3 DNA sequence: TGCGCCAGCAGCTTCACAGTCCCAAACGAAAATGGCTACACCTTC. This translates into CASSFTVPNENGYTF.

J is TRBJ2-5 and V is TRBV2; 7 bases are shared with TRBD2. The CDR3 extends over 14 amino acids. CDR1 SNHLY and CDR2 FYNNEI come from the germline V gene. J lost 2 bases, V lost 4 bases, and 4 bases had no gene match. CDR3 in amino acids: CASSGLAGQETQYF. In nucleotides, the CDR3 is TGTGCCAGCAGTGGACTAGCCGGTCAAGAGACCCAGTACTTC.

The rearrangement links TRBV29-1 to TRBJ1-4; D is perhaps TRBD1 (5 bases). This CDR3 is 13 amino acids long. CDR1 and CDR2 (germline): SQVTM, ANQGSEA. Trimming cost V 6 bases and J 0 bases, with 8 bases left between them. CDR3 sequence (DNA): TGCAGCGTGGGGGTCTCAACTAATGAAAAACTGTTTTTT. Its protein product is CSVGVSTNEKLFF.

On this clone: The sample carries other DNA sequences with the same CDR3. The V and J genes are TRBV15 and TRBJ2-7; D unresolved. With 1 base removed from V and 0 bases from J, the gap between germline ends came to 7 bases. This CDR3 comprises 14 residues. The V gene's germline CDR1 is LNHNV and CDR2 YYDKDF (reference sequence). The CDR3 region has the DNA TGTGCCACCAGCAGAGGTGGGGTCTCCTACGAGCAGTACTTC. This sequence encodes CATSRGGVSYEQYF.

This clone is a singleton in its sample. The genes are TRBV9 and TRBJ2-3, with D possibly TRBD1 on 6 matching bases. This CDR3 is 14 amino acids long. CDR1 is SGDLS, CDR2 YYNGEE, per germline. The V and J ends lost 0 bases and 2 bases respectively, with 7 bases between them. CDR3 nucleotides: TGTGCCAGCAGCGTAGCGGGACACACAGATACGCAGTATTTT. As protein: CASSVAGHTDTQYF.

V is TRBV27 and J is TRBJ1-5; D not certain. CDR3 length: 15 amino acids. The germline V and J ends were trimmed by 5 bases and 6 bases, with 17 bases remaining between them. Germline V gene lookup returns CDR1 MNHEY and CDR2 SMNVEV (reference sequence). This CDR3 reads CASSPPGLHGQPQHF. In DNA, the CDR3 is TGTGCCAGCAGTCCCCCGGGCCTTCACGGTCAGCCCCAGCATTTT.

The rearrangement joins TRBV7-3 to TRBJ1-3; TRBD1 agrees at 12 bases. Germline CDR1 reads SGHTA; CDR2 reads FQGTGA. The J segment lost 3 bases and the V segment lost 1 base, leaving 7 bases of the junction unmatched. CDR3 length: 18 residues. The CDR3 protein is CASSLKRDRGLGGNTIYF. CDR3 in DNA: TGTGCCAGCAGCTTAAAGAGGGACAGGGGGCTGGGTGGAAACACCATATATTTT.